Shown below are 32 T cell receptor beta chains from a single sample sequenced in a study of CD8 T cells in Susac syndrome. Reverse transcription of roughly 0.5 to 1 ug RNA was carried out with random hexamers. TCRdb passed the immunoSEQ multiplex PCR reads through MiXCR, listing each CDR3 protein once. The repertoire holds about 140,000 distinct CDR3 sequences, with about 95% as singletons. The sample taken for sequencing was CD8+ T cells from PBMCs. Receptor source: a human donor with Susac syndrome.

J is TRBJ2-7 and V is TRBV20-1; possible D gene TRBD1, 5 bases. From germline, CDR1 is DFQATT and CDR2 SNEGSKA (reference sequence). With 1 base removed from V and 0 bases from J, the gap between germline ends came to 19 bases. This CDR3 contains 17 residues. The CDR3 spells CSARVLKGQMSSYEQYF. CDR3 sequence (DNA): TGCAGTGCTAGAGTGCTCAAAGGACAAATGAGCTCCTACGAGCAGTACTTC.

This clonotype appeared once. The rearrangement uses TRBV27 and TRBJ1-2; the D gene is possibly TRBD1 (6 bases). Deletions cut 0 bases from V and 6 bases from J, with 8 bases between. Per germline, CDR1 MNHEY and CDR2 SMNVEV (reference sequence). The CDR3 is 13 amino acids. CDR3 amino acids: CASSLSKGDGYTF. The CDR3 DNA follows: TGTGCCAGCAGTTTATCGAAGGGGGATGGCTACACCTTC.

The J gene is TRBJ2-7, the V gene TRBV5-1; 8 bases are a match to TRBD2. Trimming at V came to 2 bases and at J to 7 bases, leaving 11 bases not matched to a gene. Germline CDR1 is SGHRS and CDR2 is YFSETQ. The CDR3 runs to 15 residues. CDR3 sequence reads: CASSFYPSGRGEQYF. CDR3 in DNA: TGCGCCAGCAGCTTCTACCCTAGCGGGCGAGGGGAGCAGTACTTC.

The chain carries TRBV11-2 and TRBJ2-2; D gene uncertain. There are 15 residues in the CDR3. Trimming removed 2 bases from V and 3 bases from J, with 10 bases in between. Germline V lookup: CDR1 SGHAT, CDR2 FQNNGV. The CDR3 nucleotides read TGTGCCAGCAGCTTATTTTTGGAGTACACCGGGGAGCTGTTTTTT. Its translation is CASSLFLEYTGELFF.

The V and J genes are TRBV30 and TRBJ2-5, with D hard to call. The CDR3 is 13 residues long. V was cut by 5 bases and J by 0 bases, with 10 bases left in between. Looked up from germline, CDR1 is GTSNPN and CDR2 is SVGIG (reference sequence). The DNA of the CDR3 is TGTGCCTGGGCTGCGAACAACCAAGAGACCCAGTACTTC. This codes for CAWAANNQETQYF.

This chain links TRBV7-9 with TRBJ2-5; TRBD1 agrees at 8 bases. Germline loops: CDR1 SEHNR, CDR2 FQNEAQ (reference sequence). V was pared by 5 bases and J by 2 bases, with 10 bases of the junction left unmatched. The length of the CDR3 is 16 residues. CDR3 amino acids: CASSTGTGPPQETQYF. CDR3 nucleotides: TGTGCCAGCAGCACCGGGACAGGCCCACCACAAGAGACCCAGTACTTC. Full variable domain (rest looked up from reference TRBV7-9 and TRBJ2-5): DTGVSQNPRHKITKRGQNVTFRCDPISEHNRLYWYRQTLGQGPEFLTYFQNEAQLEKSRLLSDRFSAERPKGSFSTLEIQRTEQGDSAMYLCASSTGTGPPQETQYFGPGTRLLVL.

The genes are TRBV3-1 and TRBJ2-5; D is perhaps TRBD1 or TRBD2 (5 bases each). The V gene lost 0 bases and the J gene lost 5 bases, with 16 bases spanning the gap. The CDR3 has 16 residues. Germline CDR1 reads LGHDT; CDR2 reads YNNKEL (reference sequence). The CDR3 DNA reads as TGTGCCAGCAGCCAAGACTCTGGGGGAGTTTGGGAGACCCAGTACTTC. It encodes CASSQDSGGVWETQYF.

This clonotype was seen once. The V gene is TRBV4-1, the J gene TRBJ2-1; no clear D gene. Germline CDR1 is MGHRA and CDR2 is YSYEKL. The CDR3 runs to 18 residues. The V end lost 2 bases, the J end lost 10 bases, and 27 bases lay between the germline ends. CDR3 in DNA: TGCGCCAGCAGCCAATCCCCTCGGTCGGGCCTGCCTCTCCGGGAGCAGTTCTTC. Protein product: CASSQSPRSGLPLREQFF.

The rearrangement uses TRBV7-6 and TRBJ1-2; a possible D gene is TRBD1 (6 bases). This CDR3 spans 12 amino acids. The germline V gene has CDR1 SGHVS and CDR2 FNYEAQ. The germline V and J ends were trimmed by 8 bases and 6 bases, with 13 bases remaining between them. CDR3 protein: CASARDNHGYTF. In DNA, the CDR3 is TGTGCCAGCGCGAGGGACAACCATGGCTACACCTTC.

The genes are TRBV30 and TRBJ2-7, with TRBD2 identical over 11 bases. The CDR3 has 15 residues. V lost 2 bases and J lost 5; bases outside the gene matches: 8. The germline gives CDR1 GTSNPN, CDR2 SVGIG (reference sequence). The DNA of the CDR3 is TGTGCCTGGAGTCTGACTAGCGGGAAGTTCCACGAGCAGTACTTC. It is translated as CAWSLTSGKFHEQYF.

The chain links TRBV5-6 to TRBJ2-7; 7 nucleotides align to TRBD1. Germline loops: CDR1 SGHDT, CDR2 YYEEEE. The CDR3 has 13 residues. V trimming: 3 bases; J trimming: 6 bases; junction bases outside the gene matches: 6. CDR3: CASSWTGAGEQYF. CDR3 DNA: TGTGCCAGCAGCTGGACAGGCGCCGGCGAGCAGTACTTC.

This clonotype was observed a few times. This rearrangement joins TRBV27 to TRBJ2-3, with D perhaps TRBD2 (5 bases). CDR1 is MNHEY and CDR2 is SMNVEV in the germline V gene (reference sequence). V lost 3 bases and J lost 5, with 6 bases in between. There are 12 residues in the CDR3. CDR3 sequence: CASSLAGDTQYF. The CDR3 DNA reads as TGTGCCAGCAGTTTGGCGGGAGATACGCAGTATTTT.

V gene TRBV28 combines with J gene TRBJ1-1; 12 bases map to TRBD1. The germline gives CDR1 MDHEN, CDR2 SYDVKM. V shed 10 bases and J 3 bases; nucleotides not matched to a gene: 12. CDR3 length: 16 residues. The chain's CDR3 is CATTTGTGGRDTEAFF. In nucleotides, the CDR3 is TGTGCCACCACGACCGGGACAGGGGGCAGGGACACTGAAGCTTTCTTT. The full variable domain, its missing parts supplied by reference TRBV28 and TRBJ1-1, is DVKVTQSSRYLVKRTGEKVFLECVQDMDHENMFWYRQDPGLGLRLIYFSYDVKMKEKGDIPEGYSVSREKKERFSLILESASTNQTSMYLCATTTGTGGRDTEAFFGQGTRLTVV.

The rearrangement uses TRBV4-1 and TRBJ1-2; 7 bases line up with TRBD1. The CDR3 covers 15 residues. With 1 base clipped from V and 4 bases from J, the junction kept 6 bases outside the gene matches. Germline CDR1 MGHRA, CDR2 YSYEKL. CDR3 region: CASSQGLGTAYGYTF. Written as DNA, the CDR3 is TGCGCCAGCAGCCAAGGTCTCGGGACAGCCTATGGCTACACCTTC.

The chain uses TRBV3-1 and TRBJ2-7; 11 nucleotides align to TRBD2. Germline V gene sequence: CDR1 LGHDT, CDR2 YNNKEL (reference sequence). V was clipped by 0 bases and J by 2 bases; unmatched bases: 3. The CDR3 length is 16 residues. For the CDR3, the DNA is TGTGCCAGCAGCCAAGATCGACTAGCGGGACCCTACGAGCAGTACTTC. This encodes CASSQDRLAGPYEQYF.

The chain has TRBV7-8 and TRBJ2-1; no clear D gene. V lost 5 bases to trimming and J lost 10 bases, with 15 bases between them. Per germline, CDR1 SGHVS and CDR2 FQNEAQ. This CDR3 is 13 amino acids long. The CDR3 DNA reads TGTGCCAGCAGCCCCGAGTCGTACCTGGAGCAGTTCTTC. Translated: CASSPESYLEQFF. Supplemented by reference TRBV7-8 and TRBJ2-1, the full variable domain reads GAGVSQSPRYKVAKRGQDVALRCDPISGHVSLFWYQQALGQGPEFLTYFQNEAQLDKSGLPSDRFFAERPEGSVSTLKIQRTQQEDSAVYLCASSPESYLEQFFGPGTRLTVL.

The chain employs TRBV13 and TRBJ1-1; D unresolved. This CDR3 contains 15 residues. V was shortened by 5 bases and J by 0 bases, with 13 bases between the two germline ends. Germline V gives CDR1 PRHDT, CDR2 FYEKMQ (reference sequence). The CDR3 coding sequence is TGTGCCAGCAGCCGACCACGGGAAATGAACACTGAAGCTTTCTTT. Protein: CASSRPREMNTEAFF.

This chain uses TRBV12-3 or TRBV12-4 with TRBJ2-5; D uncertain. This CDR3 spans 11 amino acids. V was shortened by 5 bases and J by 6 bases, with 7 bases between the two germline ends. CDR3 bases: TGTGCCAGCAGTCCTTCGAAGACCCAGTACTTC. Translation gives CASSPSKTQYF.

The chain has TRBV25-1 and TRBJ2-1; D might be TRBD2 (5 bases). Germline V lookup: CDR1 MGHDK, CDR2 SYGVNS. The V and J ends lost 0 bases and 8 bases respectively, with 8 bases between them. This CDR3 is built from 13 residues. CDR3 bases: TGTGCCAGCAGTGAATACTTCGGGGATGAGCAGTTCTTC. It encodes CASSEYFGDEQFF.

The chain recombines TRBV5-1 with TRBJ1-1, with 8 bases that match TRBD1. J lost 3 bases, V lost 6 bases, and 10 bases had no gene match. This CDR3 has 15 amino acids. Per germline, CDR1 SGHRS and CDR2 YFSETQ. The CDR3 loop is CASTVGTGEYTEAFF. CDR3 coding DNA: TGCGCCAGCACTGTTGGGACAGGAGAATACACTGAAGCTTTCTTT.

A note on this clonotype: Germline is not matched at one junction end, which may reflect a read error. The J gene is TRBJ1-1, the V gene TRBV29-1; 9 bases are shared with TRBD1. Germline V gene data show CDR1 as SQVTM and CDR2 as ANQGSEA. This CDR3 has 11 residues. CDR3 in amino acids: CSVDRGTEVFF. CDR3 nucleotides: TGCAGCGTGGACAGGGGAACTGAAGTTTTCTTT.

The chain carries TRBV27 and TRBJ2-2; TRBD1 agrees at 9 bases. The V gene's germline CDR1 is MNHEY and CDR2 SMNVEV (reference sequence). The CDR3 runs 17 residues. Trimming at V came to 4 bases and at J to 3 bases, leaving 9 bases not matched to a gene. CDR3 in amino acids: CASSSDRDRVDTGELFF. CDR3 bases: TGTGCCAGCAGTTCAGACCGGGACAGGGTAGACACCGGGGAGCTGTTTTTT.

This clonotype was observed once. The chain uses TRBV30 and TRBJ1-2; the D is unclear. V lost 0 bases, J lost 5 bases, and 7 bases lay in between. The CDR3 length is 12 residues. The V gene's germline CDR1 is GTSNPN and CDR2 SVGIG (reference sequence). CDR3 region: CAWSVQQYGYTF. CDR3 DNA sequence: TGTGCCTGGAGTGTACAACAGTATGGCTACACCTTC.

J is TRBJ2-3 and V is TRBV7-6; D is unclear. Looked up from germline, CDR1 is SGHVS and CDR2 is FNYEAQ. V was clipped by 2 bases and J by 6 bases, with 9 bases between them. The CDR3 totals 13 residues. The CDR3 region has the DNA TGTGCCAGCAGCTTAATACTGAGCGATACGCAGTATTTT. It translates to CASSLILSDTQYF.

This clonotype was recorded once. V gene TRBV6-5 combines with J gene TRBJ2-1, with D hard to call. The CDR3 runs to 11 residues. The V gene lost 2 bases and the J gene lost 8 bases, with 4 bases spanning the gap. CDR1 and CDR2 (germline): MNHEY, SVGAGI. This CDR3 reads CASSYVHEQFF. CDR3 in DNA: TGTGCCAGCAGTTACGTCCATGAGCAGTTCTTC.

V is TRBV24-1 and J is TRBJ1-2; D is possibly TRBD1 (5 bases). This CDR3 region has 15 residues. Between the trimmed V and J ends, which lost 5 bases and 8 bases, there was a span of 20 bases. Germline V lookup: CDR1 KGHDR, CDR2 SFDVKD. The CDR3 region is CATSGTSGPTSGYTF. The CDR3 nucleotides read TGTGCCACCAGTGGTACCTCGGGACCGACGAGCGGCTACACCTTC.

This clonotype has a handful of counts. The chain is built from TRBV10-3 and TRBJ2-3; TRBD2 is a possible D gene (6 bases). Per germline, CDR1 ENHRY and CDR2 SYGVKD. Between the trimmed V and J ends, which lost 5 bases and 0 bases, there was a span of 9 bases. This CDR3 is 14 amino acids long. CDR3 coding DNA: TGTGCCATCAGTACTACTAGCAGCACAGATACGCAGTATTTT. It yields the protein CAISTTSSTDTQYF.

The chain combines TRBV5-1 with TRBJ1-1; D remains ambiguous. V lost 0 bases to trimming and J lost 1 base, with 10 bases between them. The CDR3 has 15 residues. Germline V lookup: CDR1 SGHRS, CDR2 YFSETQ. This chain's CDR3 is CASSLAAVGNTEAFF. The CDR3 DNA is TGCGCCAGCAGCTTGGCAGCAGTAGGGAACACTGAAGCTTTCTTT.

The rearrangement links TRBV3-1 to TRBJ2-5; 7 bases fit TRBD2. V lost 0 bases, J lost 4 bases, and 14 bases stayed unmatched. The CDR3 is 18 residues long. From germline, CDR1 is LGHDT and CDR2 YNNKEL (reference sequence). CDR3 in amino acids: CASSQDMASGPVRETQYF. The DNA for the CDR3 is TGTGCCAGCAGCCAAGATATGGCTAGCGGCCCGGTGAGAGAGACCCAGTACTTC.

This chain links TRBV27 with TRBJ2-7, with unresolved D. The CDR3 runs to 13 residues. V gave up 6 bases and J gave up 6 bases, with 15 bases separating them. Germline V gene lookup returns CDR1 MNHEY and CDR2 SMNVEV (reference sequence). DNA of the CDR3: TGTGCCAGCAGCCGCTACCCCGCGTCCGAGCAGTACTTC. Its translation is CASSRYPASEQYF.

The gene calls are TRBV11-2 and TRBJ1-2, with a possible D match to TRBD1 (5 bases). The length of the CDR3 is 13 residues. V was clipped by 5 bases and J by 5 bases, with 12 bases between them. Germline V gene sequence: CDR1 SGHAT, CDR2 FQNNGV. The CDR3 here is CASSPLGGYGYTF. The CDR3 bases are TGTGCCAGCAGCCCTTTGGGGGGGTATGGCTACACCTTC.

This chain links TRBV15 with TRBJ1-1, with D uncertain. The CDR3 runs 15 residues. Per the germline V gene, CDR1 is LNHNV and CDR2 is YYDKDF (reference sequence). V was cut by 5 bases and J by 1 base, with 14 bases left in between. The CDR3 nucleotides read TGTGCCACCAGCTTAAGACCGACCCGGAACACTGAAGCTTTCTTT. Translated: CATSLRPTRNTEAFF. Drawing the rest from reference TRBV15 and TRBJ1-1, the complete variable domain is DAMVIQNPRYQVTQFGKPVTLSCSQTLNHNVMYWYQQKSSQAPKLLFHYYDKDFNNEADTPDNFQSRRPNTSFCFLDIRSPGLGDTAMYLCATSLRPTRNTEAFFGQGTRLTVV.